The source of this T cell receptor (beta chain) is a study of shared T cell receptors in the human thymus. The V gene's germline CDR1 is MGHRA and CDR2 YSYEKL. Unmatched junction bases numbered 20, after V lost 2 bases and J lost 2 bases. The CDR3 loop spans 21 amino acids. The assay was immunoSEQ multiplex PCR, and TCRdb's table has in-frame clones only and misses some. The sample consists of under 700,000 clones, more than 75% of them appearing once. In this sample, this clone turned up a few times. These records were also assigned to another study, of human thymus T cells. Turning to that study: Corrective surgery for congenital heart defects was being performed on the healthy Finnish infants who served as donors. Corrective cardiac operations yielded the resected thymus tissue. Blood and thymic repertoires both appeared biased in V and J gene usage. Thymic TCR repertoires of unrelated people reportedly overlapped highly.

Source material: thymocytes. This receptor was obtained from a boy less than two years old with a congenital heart defect. The V and J genes are TRBV4-1 and TRBJ2-2; 7 bases fit TRBD1. The CDR3 region has the DNA TGCGCCAGCAGCCAACTAGGCAGGGGGTCCCCTAAAGCGTTAAACACCGGGGAGCTGTTTTTT. It specifies CASSQLGRGSPKALNTGELFF.